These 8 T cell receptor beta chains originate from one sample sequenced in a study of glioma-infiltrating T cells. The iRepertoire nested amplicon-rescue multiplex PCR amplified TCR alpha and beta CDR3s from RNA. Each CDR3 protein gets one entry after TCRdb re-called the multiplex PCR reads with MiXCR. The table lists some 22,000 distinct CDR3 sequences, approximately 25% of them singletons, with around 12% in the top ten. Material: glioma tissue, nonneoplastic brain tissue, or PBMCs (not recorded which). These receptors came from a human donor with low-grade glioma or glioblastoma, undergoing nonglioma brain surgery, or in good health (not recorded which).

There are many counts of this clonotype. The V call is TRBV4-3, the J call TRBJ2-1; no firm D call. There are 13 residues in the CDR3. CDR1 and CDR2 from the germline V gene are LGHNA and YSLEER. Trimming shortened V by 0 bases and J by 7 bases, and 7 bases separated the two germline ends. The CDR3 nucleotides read TGCGCCAGCAGCCAAGATATAGAGAATGAGCAGTTCTTC. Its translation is CASSQDIENEQFF.

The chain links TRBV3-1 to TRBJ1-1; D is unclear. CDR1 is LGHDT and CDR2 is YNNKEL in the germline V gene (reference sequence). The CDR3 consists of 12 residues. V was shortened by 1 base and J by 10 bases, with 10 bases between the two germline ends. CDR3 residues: CASSQGGRRAFF. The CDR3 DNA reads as TGTGCCAGCAGCCAAGGAGGGAGAAGAGCTTTCTTT.

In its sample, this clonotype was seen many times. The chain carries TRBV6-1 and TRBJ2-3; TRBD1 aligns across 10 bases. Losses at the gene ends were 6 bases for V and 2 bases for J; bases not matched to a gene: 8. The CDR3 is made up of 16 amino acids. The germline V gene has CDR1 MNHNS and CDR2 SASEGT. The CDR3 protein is CASSVAGTGDTDTQYF. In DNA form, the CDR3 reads TGTGCCAGCAGCGTCGCAGGGACAGGGGACACAGATACGCAGTATTTT.

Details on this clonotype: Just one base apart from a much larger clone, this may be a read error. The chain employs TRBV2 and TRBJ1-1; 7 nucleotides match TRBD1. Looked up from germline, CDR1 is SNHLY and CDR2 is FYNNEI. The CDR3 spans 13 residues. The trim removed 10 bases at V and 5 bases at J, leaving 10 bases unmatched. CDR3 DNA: TGTGCCATCCTCAACAGGGGCGGGACTGAAGCTTTCTTT. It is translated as CAILNRGGTEAFF. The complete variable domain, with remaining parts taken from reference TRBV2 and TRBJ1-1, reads EPEVTQTPSHQVTQMGQEVILRCVPISNHLYFYWYRQILGQKVEFLVSFYNNEISEKSEIFDDQFSVERPDGSNFTLKIRSTKLEDSAMYFCAILNRGGTEAFFGQGTRLTVV.

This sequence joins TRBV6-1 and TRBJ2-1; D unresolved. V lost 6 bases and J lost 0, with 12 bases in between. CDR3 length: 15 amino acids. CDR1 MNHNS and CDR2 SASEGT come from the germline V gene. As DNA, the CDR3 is TGTGCCAGCAGGCTCGGGTTGAGCTCCTACAATGAGCAGTTCTTC. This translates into CASRLGLSSYNEQFF.

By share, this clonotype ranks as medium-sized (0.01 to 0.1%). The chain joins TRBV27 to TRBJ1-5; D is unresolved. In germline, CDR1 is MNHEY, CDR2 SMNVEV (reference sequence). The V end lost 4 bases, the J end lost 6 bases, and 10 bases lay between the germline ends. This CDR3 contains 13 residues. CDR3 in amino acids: CASSSTYSQPQHF. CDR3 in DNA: TGTGCCAGCAGTTCCACCTATAGTCAGCCCCAGCATTTT.

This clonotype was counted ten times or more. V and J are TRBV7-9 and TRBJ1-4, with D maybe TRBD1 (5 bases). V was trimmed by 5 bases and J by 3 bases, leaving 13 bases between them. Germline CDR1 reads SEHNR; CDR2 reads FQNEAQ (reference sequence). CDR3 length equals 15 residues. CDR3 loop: CASSLGQVANEKLFF. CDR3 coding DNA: TGTGCCAGCAGCCTGGGGCAAGTCGCTAATGAAAAACTGTTTTTT.

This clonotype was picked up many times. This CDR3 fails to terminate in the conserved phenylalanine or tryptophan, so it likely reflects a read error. CDR3 in amino acids: CASSSGTFHSTQYS. For the CDR3, the DNA is TGTGCCAGCAGCTCCGGGACATTCCATTCGACCCAGTACTCC. The chain has TRBV6-2 or TRBV6-3 and TRBJ2-5; D might be TRBD1 (6 bases). The ends were cut back, 6 bases at V and 7 bases at J, with 18 bases in the middle. Germline CDR1 reads MNHEY; CDR2 reads SVGEGT. The length of the CDR3 is 14 residues.